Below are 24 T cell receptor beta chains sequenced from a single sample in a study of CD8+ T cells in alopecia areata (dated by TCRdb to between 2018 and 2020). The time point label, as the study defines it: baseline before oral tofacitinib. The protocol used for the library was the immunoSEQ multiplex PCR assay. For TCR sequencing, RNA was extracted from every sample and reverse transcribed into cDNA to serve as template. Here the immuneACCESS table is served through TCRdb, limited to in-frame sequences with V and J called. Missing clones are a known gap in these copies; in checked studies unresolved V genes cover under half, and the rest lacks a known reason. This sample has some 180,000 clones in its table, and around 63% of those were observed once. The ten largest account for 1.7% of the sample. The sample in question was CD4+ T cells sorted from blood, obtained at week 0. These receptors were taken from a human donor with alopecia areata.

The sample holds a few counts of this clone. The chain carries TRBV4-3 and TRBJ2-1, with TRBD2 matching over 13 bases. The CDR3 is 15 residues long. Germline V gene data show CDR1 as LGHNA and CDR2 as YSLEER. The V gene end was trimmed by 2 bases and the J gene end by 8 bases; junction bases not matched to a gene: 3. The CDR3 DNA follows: TGCGCCAGCAGCCAAACTAGCGGGGGGGCCTATGAGCAGTTCTTC. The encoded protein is CASSQTSGGAYEQFF.

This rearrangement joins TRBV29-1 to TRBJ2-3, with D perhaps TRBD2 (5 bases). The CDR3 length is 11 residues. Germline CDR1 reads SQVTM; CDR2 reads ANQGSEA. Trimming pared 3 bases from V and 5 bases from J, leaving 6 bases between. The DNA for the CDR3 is TGCAGCGTTGAGAGGGAAGATACGCAGTATTTT. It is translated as CSVEREDTQYF.

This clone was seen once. CDR3 loop: CASSSGLASSTDTQYF. The DNA of the CDR3 is TGCGCCAGCAGCTCCGGTCTAGCGTCAAGCACAGATACGCAGTATTTT. The J gene is TRBJ2-3, the V gene TRBV5-1, with D maybe TRBD2 (6 bases). This CDR3 comprises 16 residues. V shed 3 bases and J shed 0 bases, with 14 bases lying between them. Germline-derived CDR1 and CDR2 are SGHRS and YFSETQ. Filled out from reference TRBV5-1 and TRBJ2-3, the complete variable domain reads KAGVTQTPRYLIKTRGQQVTLSCSPISGHRSVSWYQQTPGQGLQFLFEYFSETQRNKGNFPGRFSGRQFSNSRSEMNVSTLELGDSALYLCASSSGLASSTDTQYFGPGTRLTVL.

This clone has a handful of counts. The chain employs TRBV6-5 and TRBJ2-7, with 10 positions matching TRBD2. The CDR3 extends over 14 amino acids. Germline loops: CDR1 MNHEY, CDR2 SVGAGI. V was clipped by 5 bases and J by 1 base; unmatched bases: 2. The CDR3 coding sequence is TGTGCCAGCAGTGGGACTAGCGATTCCTACGAGCAGTACTTC. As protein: CASSGTSDSYEQYF.

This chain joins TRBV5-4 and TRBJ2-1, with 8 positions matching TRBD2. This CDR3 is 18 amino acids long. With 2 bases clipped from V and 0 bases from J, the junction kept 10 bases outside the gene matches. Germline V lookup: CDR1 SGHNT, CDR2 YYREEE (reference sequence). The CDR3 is CASSLGRGAPSSYNEQFF. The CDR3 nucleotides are TGTGCCAGCAGCTTAGGGCGGGGGGCCCCAAGCTCCTACAATGAGCAGTTCTTC.

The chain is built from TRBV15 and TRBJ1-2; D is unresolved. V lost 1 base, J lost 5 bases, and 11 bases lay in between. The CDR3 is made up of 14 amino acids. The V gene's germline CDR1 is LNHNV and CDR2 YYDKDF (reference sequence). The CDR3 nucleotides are TGTGCCACCAGCAGAGGTACCCGAAGTTATGGCTACACCTTC. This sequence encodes CATSRGTRSYGYTF.

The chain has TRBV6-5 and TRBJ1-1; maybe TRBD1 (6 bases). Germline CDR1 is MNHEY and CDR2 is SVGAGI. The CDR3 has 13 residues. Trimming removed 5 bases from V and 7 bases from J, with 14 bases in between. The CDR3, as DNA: TGTGCCAGCAGTCCGCGGACAGCCATTGAAGCTTTCTTT. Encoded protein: CASSPRTAIEAFF.

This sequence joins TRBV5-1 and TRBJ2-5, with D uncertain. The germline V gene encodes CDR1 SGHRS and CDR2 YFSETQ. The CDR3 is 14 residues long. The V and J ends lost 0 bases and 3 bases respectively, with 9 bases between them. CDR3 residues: CASSLGRKEETQYF. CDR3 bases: TGCGCCAGCAGCTTGGGACGGAAAGAAGAGACCCAGTACTTC. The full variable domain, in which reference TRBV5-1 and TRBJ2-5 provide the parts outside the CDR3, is KAGVTQTPRYLIKTRGQQVTLSCSPISGHRSVSWYQQTPGQGLQFLFEYFSETQRNKGNFPGRFSGRQFSNSRSEMNVSTLELGDSALYLCASSLGRKEETQYFGPGTRLLVL.

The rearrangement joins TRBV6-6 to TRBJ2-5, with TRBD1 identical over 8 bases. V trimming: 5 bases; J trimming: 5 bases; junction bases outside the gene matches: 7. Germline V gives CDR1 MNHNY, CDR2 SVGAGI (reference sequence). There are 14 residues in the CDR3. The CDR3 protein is CASSVQGAWETQYF. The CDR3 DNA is TGTGCCAGCAGTGTGCAGGGGGCGTGGGAGACCCAGTACTTC.

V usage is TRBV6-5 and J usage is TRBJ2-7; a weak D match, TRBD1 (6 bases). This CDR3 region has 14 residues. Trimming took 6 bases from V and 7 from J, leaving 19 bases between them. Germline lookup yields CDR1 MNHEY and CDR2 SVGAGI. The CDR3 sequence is CASSRQTGTGEQYF. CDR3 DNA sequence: TGTGCCAGCAGCCGACAAACAGGGACCGGGGAGCAGTACTTC.

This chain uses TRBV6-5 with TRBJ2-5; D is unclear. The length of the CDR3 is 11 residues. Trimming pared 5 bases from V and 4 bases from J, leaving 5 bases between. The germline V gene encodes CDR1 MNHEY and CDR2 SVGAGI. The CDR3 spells CASSTPETQYF. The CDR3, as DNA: TGTGCCAGCAGTACCCCAGAGACCCAGTACTTC.

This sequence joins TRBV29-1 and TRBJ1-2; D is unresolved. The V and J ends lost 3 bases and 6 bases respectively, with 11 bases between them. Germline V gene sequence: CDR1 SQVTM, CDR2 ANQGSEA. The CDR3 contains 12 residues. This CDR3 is CSVDLGYNGYTF. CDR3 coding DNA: TGCAGCGTTGATCTGGGGTATAATGGCTACACCTTC.

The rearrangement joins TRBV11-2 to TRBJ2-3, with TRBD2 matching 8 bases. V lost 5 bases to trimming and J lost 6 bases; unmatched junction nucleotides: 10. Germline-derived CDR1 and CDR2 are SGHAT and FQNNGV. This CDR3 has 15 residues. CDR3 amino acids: CASSGLAGSSDTQYF. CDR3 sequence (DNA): TGTGCCAGCAGCGGATTAGCGGGGTCCTCGGATACGCAGTATTTT.

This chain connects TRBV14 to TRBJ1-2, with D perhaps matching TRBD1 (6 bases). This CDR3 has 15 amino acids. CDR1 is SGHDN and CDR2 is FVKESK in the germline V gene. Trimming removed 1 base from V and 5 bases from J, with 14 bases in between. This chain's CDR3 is CASSQGGQNSYGYTF. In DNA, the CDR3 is TGTGCCAGCAGCCAAGGTGGACAGAACAGTTATGGCTACACCTTC. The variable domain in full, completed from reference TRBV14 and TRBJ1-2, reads EAGVTQFPSHSVIEKGQTVTLRCDPISGHDNLYWYRRVMGKEIKFLLHFVKESKQDESGMPNNRFLAERTGGTYSTLKVQPAELEDSGVYFCASSQGGQNSYGYTFGSGTRLTVV.

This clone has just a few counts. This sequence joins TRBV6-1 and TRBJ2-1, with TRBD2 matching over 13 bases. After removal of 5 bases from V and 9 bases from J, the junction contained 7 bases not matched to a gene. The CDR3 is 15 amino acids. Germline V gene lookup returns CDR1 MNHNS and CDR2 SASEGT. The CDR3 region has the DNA TGTGCCAGCAGTCCGACTAGCGGGGGGTTAGGTGAGCAGTTCTTC. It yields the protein CASSPTSGGLGEQFF.

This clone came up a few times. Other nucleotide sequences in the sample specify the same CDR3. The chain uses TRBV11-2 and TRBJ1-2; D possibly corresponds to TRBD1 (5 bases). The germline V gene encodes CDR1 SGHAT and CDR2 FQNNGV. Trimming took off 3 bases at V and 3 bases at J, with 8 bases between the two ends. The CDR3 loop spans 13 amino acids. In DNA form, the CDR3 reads TGTGCCAGCAGCTTGGGGGATCACTATGGCTACACCTTC. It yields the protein CASSLGDHYGYTF.

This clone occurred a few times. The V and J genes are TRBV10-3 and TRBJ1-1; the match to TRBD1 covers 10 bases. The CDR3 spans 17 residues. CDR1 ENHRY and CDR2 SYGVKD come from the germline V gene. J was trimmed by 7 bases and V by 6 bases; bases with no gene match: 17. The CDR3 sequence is CAIRPGQGIERKGEAFF. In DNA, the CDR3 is TGTGCCATCAGACCGGGACAGGGGATAGAGAGGAAAGGTGAAGCTTTCTTT.

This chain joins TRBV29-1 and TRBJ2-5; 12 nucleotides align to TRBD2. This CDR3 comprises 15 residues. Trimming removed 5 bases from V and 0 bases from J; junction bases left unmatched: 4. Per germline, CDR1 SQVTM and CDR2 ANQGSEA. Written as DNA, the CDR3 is TGCAGCGTTTATCGACTAGCGGGGGACCAAGAGACCCAGTACTTC. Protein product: CSVYRLAGDQETQYF.

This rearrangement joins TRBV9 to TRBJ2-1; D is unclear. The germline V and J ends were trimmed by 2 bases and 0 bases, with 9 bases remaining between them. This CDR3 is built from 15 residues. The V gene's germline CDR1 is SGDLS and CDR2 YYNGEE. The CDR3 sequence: CASSVQPSSYNEQFF. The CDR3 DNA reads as TGTGCCAGCAGCGTCCAACCCAGCTCCTACAATGAGCAGTTCTTC.

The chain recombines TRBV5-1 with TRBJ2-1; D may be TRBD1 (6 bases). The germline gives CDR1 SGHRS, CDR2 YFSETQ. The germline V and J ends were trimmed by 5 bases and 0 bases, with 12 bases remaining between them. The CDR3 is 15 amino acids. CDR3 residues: CASSPGTLSYNEQFF. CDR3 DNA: TGCGCCAGCAGTCCTGGGACACTCTCCTACAATGAGCAGTTCTTC.

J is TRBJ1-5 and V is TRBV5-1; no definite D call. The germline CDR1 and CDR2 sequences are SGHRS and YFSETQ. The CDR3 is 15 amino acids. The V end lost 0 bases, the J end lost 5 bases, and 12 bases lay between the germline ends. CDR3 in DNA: TGCGCCAGCAGCTTGGAGGGCAAAATACATCAGCCCCAGCATTTT. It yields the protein CASSLEGKIHQPQHF.

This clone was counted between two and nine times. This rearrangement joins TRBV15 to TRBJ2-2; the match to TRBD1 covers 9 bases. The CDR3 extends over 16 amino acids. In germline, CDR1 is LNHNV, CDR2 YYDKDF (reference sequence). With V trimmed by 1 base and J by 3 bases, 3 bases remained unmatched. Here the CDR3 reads CATSRGTGAHTGELFF. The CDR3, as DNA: TGTGCCACCAGCAGAGGGACAGGGGCCCACACCGGGGAGCTGTTTTTT.

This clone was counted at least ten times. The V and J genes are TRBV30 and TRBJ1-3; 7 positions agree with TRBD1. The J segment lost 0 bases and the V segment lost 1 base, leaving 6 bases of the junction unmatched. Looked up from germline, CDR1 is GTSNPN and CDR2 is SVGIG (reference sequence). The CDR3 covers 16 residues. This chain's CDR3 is CAWSGGTVSSGNTIYF. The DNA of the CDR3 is TGTGCCTGGAGTGGTGGGACAGTTAGCTCTGGAAACACCATATATTTT.

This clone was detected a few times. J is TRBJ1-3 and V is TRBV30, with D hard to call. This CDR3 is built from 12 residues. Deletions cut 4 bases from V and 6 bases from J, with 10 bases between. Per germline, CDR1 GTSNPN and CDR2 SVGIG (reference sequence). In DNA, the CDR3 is TGTGCCTGGAATAGTGCTTCAAACACCATATATTTT. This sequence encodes CAWNSASNTIYF.